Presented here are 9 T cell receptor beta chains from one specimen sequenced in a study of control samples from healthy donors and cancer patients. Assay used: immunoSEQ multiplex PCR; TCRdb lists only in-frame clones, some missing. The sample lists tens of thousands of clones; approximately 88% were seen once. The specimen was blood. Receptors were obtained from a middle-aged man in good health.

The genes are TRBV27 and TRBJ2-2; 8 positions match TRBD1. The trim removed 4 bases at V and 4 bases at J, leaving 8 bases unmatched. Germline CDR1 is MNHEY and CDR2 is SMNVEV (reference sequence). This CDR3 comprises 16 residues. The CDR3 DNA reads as TGTGCCAGCAGTTCCCCCGCAGGGGGCTTCACCGGGGAGCTGTTTTTT. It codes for CASSSPAGGFTGELFF.

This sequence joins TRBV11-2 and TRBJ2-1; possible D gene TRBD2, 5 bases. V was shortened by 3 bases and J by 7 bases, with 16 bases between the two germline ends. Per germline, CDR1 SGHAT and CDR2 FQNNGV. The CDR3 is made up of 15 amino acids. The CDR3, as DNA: TGTGCCAGCAGCTTGGGCGGGCCACGCTCAAATGAGCAGTTCTTC. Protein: CASSLGGPRSNEQFF.

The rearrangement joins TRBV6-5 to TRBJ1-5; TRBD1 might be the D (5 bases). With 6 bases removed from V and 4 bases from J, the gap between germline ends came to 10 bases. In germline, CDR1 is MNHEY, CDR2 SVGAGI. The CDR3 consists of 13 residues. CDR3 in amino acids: CASRQDGNQPQHF. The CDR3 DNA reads TGTGCCAGCAGACAGGACGGAAATCAGCCCCAGCATTTT.

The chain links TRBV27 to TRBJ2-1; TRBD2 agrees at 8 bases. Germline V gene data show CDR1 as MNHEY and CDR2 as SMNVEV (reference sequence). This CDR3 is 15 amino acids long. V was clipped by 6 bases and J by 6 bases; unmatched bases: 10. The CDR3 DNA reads TGTGCCAGCAGCGTAGGGACTAGTGGACGCAATGAGCAGTTCTTC. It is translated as CASSVGTSGRNEQFF.

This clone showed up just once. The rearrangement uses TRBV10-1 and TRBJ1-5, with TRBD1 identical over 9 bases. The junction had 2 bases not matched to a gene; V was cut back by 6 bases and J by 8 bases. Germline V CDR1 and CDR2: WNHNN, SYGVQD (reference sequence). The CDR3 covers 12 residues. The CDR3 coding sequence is TGCGCCAGCAGCGACAGGGGGAAGCCCCAGCATTTT. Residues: CASSDRGKPQHF.

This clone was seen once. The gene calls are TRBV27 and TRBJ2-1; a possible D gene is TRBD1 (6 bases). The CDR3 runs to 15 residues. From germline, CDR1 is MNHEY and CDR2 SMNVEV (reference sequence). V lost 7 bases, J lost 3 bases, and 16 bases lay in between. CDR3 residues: CASTPDSPIYNEQFF. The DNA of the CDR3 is TGTGCCAGCACCCCGGACAGTCCGATCTACAATGAGCAGTTCTTC.

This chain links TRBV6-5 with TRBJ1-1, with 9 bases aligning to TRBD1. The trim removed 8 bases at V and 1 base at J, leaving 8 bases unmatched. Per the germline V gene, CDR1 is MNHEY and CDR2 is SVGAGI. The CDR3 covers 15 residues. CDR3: CASWTGQGSNTEAFF. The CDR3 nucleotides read TGTGCCAGCTGGACGGGACAGGGATCGAACACTGAAGCTTTCTTT.

CDR3 protein: CASSPGEGRWNYGYTF. Here the CDR3 DNA reads TGTGCCAGCAGCCCCGGAGAGGGGAGGTGGAACTATGGCTACACCTTC. The chain carries TRBV28 and TRBJ1-2, with D maybe TRBD1 (5 bases). The CDR3 is 16 residues long. V was cut by 6 bases and J by 2 bases, with 19 bases left in between. Germline CDR1 is MDHEN and CDR2 is SYDVKM.

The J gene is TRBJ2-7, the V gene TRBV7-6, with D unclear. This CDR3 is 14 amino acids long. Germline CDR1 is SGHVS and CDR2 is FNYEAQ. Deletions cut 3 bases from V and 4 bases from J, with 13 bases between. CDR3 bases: TGTGCCAGCAGCTTCCCGGGTCACAAATACGAGCAGTACTTC. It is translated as CASSFPGHKYEQYF.